These T cell receptor beta chains were read from a single sample in a study of OX40 agonist ivuxolimab in advanced cancers. Sequenced by immunoSEQ multiplex PCR; TCRdb stores in-frame clones only, minus some. This sample has 76,000 or so clones, with around 85% found just once. Source: CD4+ or CD8+ T cells sorted from blood, taken in a trial of the OX40 agonist ivuxolimab. These TCRs come from an adult with an advanced solid tumor such as melanoma, head and neck, liver or kidney cancer. Each CDR3 is given with its conserved first and last residue. The D gene is left open where the match is weak. A clone size is listed for some rows: how often the clone was seen (once, few, many), or a class if it is expanded.

V	size	J	D	CDR3	DNA
TRBV7-3	NA	TRBJ2-5	NA	CASSLRATVGQETQYF	TGTGCCAGCAGCCTACGGGCTACCGTTGGACAAGAGACCCAGTACTTC
TRBV5-1	NA	TRBJ2-3	NA	CASSFLLGDTQYF	TGCGCCAGCAGCTTCCTCCTGGGAGATACGCAGTATTTT
TRBV11-2	NA	TRBJ1-1	NA	CASSSNQGWTEAFF	TGTGCCAGCAGCTCCAATCAGGGTTGGACTGAAGCTTTCTTT
TRBV30	NA	TRBJ1-6	NA	CATESGLTSSQPLHF	TGTGCAACGGAGAGTGGCCTCACGTCCTCCCAACCCCTCCACTTT
TRBV11-2	NA	TRBJ2-5	TRBD1	CASSTFRGPLQETQYF	TGTGCCAGCAGCACATTTAGGGGGCCCCTACAAGAGACCCAGTACTTC
TRBV7-2	NA	TRBJ1-6	NA	CASSLSPKGVAGFGSPLHF	TGTGCCAGCAGCTTAAGCCCAAAGGGCGTAGCGGGTTTCGGCTCACCCCTCCACTTT
TRBV7-2	NA	TRBJ2-2	NA	CASSPGFAGTGELFF	TGTGCCAGCAGCCCAGGGTTTGCAGGCACCGGGGAGCTGTTTTTT
TRBV7-9	NA	TRBJ2-3	TRBD2	CASSLEGGAGGAPTQYF	TGTGCCAGCAGCTTAGAAGGGGGGGCGGGGGGCGCTCCTACGCAGTATTTT
TRBV19	NA	TRBJ1-6	TRBD1	CATQGQPYENSPLHF	TGTGCCACCCAGGGACAGCCTTACGAAAATTCACCCCTCCACTTT
TRBV7-3	NA	TRBJ2-7	NA	CASSLSRINSYEQYF	TGTGCCAGCAGCCTTTCAAGGATTAACTCCTACGAGCAGTACTTC
TRBV7-9	once	TRBJ2-1	TRBD1	CASSPRQGSEQFF	TGTGCCAGCAGCCCCCGACAGGGTAGTGAGCAGTTCTTC
TRBV6-1	NA	TRBJ2-4	TRBD1	CASSQGGGQGTKNIQYF	TGTGCCAGCAGTCAAGGGGGCGGACAGGGGACCAAAAACATTCAGTACTTC
TRBV2	NA	TRBJ2-3	NA	CASSEGRAGPTDTQYF	TGTGCCAGCAGTGAAGGAAGGGCAGGACCCACAGATACGCAGTATTTT
TRBV25-1	NA	TRBJ1-4	NA	CASSQMGGGEKLFF	TGTGCCAGCAGTCAAATGGGGGGAGGCGAAAAACTGTTTTTT
TRBV18	few	TRBJ1-3	NA	CASSPTDDSGNTIYF	TGTGCCAGCTCACCGACAGACGACTCTGGAAACACCATATATTTT
TRBV7-3	NA	TRBJ1-2	TRBD1	CASSPGGGLDYGYTF	TGTGCCAGCAGCCCAGGGGGAGGCCTCGACTATGGCTACACCTTC
TRBV18	NA	TRBJ2-1	TRBD2	CASSVGGTSDEQFF	TGTGCCAGCTCCGTGGGAGGGACTAGCGATGAGCAGTTCTTC
TRBV19	NA	TRBJ2-7	TRBD2	CASRTSGGGRDHEQYF	TGTGCCAGTCGGACTAGCGGGGGAGGTAGGGATCACGAGCAGTACTTC
TRBV7-3	NA	TRBJ2-3	NA	CASSLTYTASTDTQYF	TGTGCCAGCAGCTTAACGTACACAGCAAGCACAGATACGCAGTATTTT
TRBV4-2	NA	TRBJ1-1	TRBD1	CASSQDRGRTGMNTEAFF	TGTGCCAGCAGCCAAGATAGAGGAAGGACAGGAATGAACACTGAAGCTTTCTTT
TRBV5-4	NA	TRBJ2-5	NA	CASSWDSGPQYF	TGTGCCAGCAGCTGGGACTCAGGGCCCCAGTACTTC
TRBV6-5	NA	TRBJ1-5	NA	CASSEGSQPQHF	TGTGCCAGCAGTGAGGGGTCTCAGCCCCAGCATTTT
TRBV5-1	NA	TRBJ1-5	NA	CASSPEGDDRNQPQHF	TGCGCCAGCAGCCCCGAGGGAGATGACAGAAATCAGCCCCAGCATTTT
TRBV6-1	NA	TRBJ1-6	NA	CASRAAGGRNSPLHF	TGTGCCAGCAGGGCGGCCGGGGGGAGGAATTCACCCCTCCACTTT
TRBV7-9	once	TRBJ2-3	NA	CASSPQGEDTQYF	TGTGCCAGCAGCCCCCAAGGGGAAGATACGCAGTATTTT
TRBV9	NA	TRBJ1-6	NA	CASNGGVNSPLHF	TGTGCCAGCAATGGGGGCGTTAATTCACCCCTCCACTTT
TRBV11-2	NA	TRBJ2-1	TRBD2	CASSFSGGAPAEQFF	TGTGCCAGCAGCTTTTCCGGGGGGGCACCCGCGGAGCAGTTCTTC
TRBV7-2	NA	TRBJ2-1	TRBD2	CASRGGAYNEQFF	TGTGCCAGCCGCGGGGGGGCCTACAATGAGCAGTTCTTC
TRBV19	NA	TRBJ1-2	NA	CASSAATKQPYGYTF	TGTGCCAGTAGCGCCGCCACTAAACAGCCCTATGGCTACACCTTC
TRBV2	NA	TRBJ1-6	NA	CATNSPGGSTSPLHF	TGTGCCACCAACTCTCCGGGCGGTTCGACTTCACCCCTCCACTTT
TRBV5-1	NA	TRBJ2-6	TRBD1	CASSSDRAGANVLTF	TGCGCCAGCAGCTCCGACAGGGCTGGGGCCAACGTCCTGACTTTC
TRBV5-4	NA	TRBJ2-3	NA	CASSLGVTTDTQYF	TGTGCCAGCAGCTTAGGGGTCACCACAGATACGCAGTATTTT
TRBV5-1	NA	TRBJ2-3	NA	CASSFGPGTDTQYF	TGCGCCAGCAGCTTCGGCCCGGGCACAGATACGCAGTATTTT
TRBV11-2	NA	TRBJ2-5	NA	CASSLSPTQETQYF	TGTGCCAGCAGCTTAAGTCCAACTCAAGAGACCCAGTACTTC
TRBV29-1	few	TRBJ2-1	NA	CSVAGSGVNNEQFF	TGCAGCGTGGCGGGTTCGGGAGTAAACAATGAGCAGTTCTTC
TRBV19	NA	TRBJ1-2	NA	CATSRGFPGYTF	TGTGCCACCTCGAGGGGGTTCCCTGGCTACACCTTC
TRBV5-1	NA	TRBJ2-4	NA	CASSLVAGAGDIQYF	TGCGCCAGCAGCTTGGTTGCGGGGGCCGGGGACATTCAGTACTTC
TRBV19	NA	TRBJ1-4	NA	CASRDSTLSGGSEKLSF	TGTGCCAGTAGAGACTCTACACTATCCGGGGGGAGTGAAAAACTGTCTTTT
TRBV6-5	few	TRBJ2-7	NA	CASSYSPFTGEQYF	TGTGCCAGCAGTTACTCTCCCTTTACCGGGGAGCAGTACTTC
TRBV18	NA	TRBJ1-4	NA	CASSPRGPGLEKLFF	TGTGCCAGCTCACCAAGAGGCCCCGGACTTGAAAAACTGTTTTTT
TRBV7-2	NA	TRBJ2-6	NA	CASSDGSGANVLTF	TGTGCCAGCAGCGATGGCTCTGGGGCCAACGTCCTGACTTTC
TRBV30	few	TRBJ1-1	NA	CAWSPRGGSGDTEAFF	TGTGCCTGGAGTCCGAGGGGGGGCAGCGGAGACACTGAAGCTTTCTTT
TRBV1	NA	TRBJ1-5	NA	CTSSQDRQGGQPQHF	TGCACCAGCAGCCAAGATAGGCAGGGCGGTCAGCCCCAGCATTTT
TRBV5-4	NA	TRBJ2-3	NA	CASSLAGPRTDTQYF	TGTGCCAGCAGCTTGGCCGGGCCTCGCACAGATACGCAGTATTTT
TRBV5-1	NA	TRBJ2-2	NA	CASSSKDSNTGELFF	TGCGCCAGCAGCTCCAAGGACTCGAACACCGGGGAGCTGTTTTTT
TRBV6-1	NA	TRBJ2-5	NA	CASNSGSQETQYF	TGTGCCAGCAATTCAGGGTCCCAAGAGACCCAGTACTTC
TRBV18	NA	TRBJ2-2	NA	CASSPGTLNTGELFF	TGTGCCAGCTCACCCGGGACTCTGAACACCGGGGAGCTGTTTTTT
TRBV19	NA	TRBJ2-3	TRBD2	CASSMSAGGPPRADTQYF	TGTGCCAGTAGTATGAGTGCGGGGGGGCCCCCTCGCGCAGATACGCAGTATTTT
TRBV6-5	NA	TRBJ2-7	NA	CASSPVGPPEYEQYF	TGTGCCAGCAGTCCCGTGGGGCCCCCGGAATACGAGCAGTACTTC
TRBV14	NA	TRBJ1-4	TRBD1	CASSPLRGADRVYEKLFF	TGTGCCAGCAGCCCCCTAAGAGGGGCGGACAGGGTGTATGAAAAACTGTTTTTT
TRBV6-1	NA	TRBJ2-7	NA	CASSASTTVTYEQYF	TGTGCCAGCAGTGCCTCGACGACAGTTACCTACGAGCAGTACTTC
TRBV11-2	NA	TRBJ1-5	NA	CASSSGHGSQPQHF	TGTGCCAGCAGCTCGGGACACGGGAGTCAGCCCCAGCATTTT
TRBV4-1	NA	TRBJ2-3	NA	CASSQGFTGSTDTQYF	TGCGCCAGCAGCCAGGGGTTTACAGGTAGCACAGATACGCAGTATTTT
TRBV6-4	once	TRBJ2-2	NA	CASSETSTGELFF	TGTGCCAGCAGTGAGACTAGCACCGGGGAGCTGTTTTTT